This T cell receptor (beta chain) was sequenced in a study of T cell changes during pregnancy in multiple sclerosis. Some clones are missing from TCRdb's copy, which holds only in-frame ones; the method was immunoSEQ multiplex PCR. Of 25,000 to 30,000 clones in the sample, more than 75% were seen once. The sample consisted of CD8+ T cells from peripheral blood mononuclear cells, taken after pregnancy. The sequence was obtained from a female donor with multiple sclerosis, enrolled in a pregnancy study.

CDR3 loop: CASSFEGHEQYF. DNA for the CDR3: TGTGCCAGCAGTTTTGAGGGTCACGAGCAGTACTTC. This rearrangement joins TRBV27 to TRBJ2-7; D is possibly TRBD2 (5 bases). Germline V CDR1 and CDR2: MNHEY, SMNVEV (reference sequence). V shed 3 bases and J shed 5 bases, with 8 bases lying between them. The CDR3 runs to 12 residues.